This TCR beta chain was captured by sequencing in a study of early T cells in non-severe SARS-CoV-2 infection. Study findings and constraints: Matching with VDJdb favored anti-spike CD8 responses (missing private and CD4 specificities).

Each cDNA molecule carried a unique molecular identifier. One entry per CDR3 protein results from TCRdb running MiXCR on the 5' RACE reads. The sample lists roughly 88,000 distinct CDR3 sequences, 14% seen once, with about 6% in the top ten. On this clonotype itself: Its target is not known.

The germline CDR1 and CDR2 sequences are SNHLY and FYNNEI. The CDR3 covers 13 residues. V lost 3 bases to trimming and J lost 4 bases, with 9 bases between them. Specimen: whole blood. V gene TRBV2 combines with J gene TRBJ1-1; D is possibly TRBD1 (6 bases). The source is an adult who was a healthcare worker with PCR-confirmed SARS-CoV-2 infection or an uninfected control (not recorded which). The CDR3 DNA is TGTGCCAGCAGTGAGGACAGCCGCACTGAAGCTTTCTTT. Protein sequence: CASSEDSRTEAFF.